This T cell receptor (beta chain) comes out of a study of T cells in Graves' hyperthyroidism and ophthalmopathy. Broader study findings: Blood also held most thyroid clonotypes expanded beyond 0.001.

Amplified regions were TCR beta CDR3 sequences from RNA transcripts. First-round RT-PCR targeting the TCR CDR3 was performed with the HTBI primer set. TCRdb used MiXCR to reprocess the multiplex PCR reads, holding one entry per CDR3 protein. Of over 500,000 distinct CDR3 sequences in the sample, 17% were seen once. Patients showing uncontrolled infection, other autoimmune disease, pregnancy or lactation were ineligible. From 8.5 to 10 ml of fresh peripheral blood, PBMCs were isolated. CDR1 is KGHSH, CDR2 LQKENI, per germline. The CDR3 has 12 amino acids. V was pared by 7 bases and J by 2 bases, with 8 bases between. This clonotype showed up many times. Antigen unknown.

The sample was blood. This receptor was identified in a woman aged 18-35 years with Graves' ophthalmopathy. This sequence joins TRBV18 and TRBJ1-1, with D possibly matching TRBD1 (5 bases). The CDR3 sequence: CASCGQNTEAFF. The CDR3 nucleotides read TGTGCCAGCTGCGGACAAAACACTGAAGCTTTCTTT.